This T cell receptor (beta chain) derives from a study of CD8+ T cells in alopecia areata. CD4+ and CD8+ T cells were sorted from PBMCs. RNA extraction was followed by reverse transcription into cDNA, which acted as the sequencing template. Method: immunoSEQ multiplex PCR; TCRdb's copy keeps in-frame clones and lacks some. Here the sample spans 100,000 to 130,000 clones, approximately 59% being singletons. This clone was recorded a few times. The sequenced sample consisted of CD8+ T cells sorted from blood. This clonotype originated in a human donor in good health.

CDR3 DNA sequence: TGTGCCAGCAGCTTAGCAGGGGGCGATTCACCCCTCCACTTT. Translating gives CASSLAGGDSPLHF. The chain uses TRBV7-9 and TRBJ1-6; TRBD1 aligns across 7 bases. V was clipped by 0 bases and J by 8 bases; unmatched bases: 1. Germline lookup yields CDR1 SEHNR and CDR2 FQNEAQ (reference sequence). CDR3 length: 14 residues. Looking up the rest from reference TRBV7-9 and TRBJ1-6 gives the full variable domain: DTGVSQNPRHKITKRGQNVTFRCDPISEHNRLYWYRQTLGQGPEFLTYFQNEAQLEKSRLLSDRFSAERPKGSFSTLEIQRTEQGDSAMYLCASSLAGGDSPLHFGNGTRLTVT.